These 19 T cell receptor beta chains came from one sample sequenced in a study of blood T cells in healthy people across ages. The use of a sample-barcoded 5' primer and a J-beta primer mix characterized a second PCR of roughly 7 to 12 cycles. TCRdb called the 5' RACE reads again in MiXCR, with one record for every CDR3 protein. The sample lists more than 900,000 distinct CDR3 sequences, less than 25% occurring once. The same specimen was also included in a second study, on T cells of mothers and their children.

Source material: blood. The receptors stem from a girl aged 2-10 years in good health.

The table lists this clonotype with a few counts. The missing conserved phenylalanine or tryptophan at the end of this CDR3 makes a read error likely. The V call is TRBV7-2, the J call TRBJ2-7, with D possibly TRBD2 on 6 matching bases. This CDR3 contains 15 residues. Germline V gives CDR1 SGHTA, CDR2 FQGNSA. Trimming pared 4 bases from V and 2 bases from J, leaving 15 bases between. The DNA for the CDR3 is TGTGCCAGCAGCTGGGATGTGGGGGGAACCTACGAGCAGTACCTC. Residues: CASSWDVGGTYEQYL.

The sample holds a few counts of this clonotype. The CDR3 protein is CASSGGAGYNEQFF. The CDR3 DNA sequence: TGTGCGTCTAGCGGGGGGGCTGGGTACAATGAGCAGTTCTTC. The chain has TRBV5-6 and TRBJ2-1; TRBD2 aligns across 12 bases. The germline CDR1 and CDR2 sequences are SGHDT and YYEEEE. This CDR3 is 14 amino acids long.

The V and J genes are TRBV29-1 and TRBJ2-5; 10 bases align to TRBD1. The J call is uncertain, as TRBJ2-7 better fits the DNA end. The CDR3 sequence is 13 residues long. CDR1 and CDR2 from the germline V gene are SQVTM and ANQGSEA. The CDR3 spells CSVARTGGYEQYF. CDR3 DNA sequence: TGCAGCGTTGCTCGGACAGGGGGATACGAGCAGTACTTC.

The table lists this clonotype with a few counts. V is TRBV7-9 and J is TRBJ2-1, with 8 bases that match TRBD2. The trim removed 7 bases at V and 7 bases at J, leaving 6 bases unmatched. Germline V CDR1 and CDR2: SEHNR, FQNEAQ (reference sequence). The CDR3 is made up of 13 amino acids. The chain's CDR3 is CASILGGGNEQFF. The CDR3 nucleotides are TGTGCCAGCATCCTGGGCGGGGGGAATGAGCAGTTCTTC.

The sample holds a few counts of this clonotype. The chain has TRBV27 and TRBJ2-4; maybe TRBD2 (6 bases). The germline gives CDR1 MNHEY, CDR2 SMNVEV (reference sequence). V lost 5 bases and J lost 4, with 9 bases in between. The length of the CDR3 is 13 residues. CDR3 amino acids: CASSPREKNIQYF. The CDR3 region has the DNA TGTGCCAGCAGTCCCCGGGAGAAAAACATTCAGTACTTC.

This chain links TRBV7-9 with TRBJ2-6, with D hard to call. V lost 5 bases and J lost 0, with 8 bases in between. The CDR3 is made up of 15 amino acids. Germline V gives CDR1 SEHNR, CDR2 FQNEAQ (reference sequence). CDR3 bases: TGTGCCAGCAGCCCTCATGACTCTGGGGCCAACGTCCTGACTTTC. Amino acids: CASSPHDSGANVLTF.

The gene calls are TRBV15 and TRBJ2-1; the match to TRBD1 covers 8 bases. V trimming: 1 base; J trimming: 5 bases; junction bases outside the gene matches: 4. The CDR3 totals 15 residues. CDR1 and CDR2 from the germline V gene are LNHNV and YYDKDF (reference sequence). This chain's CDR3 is CATSRVSDRDNEQFF. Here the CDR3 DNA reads TGTGCCACCAGCAGAGTATCGGACAGGGACAATGAGCAGTTCTTC.

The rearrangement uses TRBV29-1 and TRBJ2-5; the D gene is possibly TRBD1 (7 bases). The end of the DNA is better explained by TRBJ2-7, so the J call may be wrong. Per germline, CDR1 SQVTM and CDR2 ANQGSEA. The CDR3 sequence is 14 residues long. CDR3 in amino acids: CSVEDGQGGYEQYF. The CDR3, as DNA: TGCAGCGTTGAAGATGGCCAGGGGGGATACGAGCAGTACTTC.

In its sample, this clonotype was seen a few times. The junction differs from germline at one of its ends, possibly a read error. The CDR3 is CASAAGTEYGYAF. The CDR3 DNA sequence: TGCGCCAGCGCTGCCGGGACAGAATATGGCTACGCCTTC. V gene TRBV5-1 combines with J gene TRBJ1-2, with TRBD1 matching 7 bases. This CDR3 is built from 13 residues. The germline V gene encodes CDR1 SGHRS and CDR2 YFSETQ.

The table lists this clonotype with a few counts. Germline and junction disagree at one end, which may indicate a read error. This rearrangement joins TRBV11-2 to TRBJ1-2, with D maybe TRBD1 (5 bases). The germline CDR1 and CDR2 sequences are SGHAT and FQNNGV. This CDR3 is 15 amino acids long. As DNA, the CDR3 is TGTGCCAGCAGTTTAGGGCCAGGGACGGGCTGGGGCTACACCTTC. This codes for CASSLGPGTGWGYTF.

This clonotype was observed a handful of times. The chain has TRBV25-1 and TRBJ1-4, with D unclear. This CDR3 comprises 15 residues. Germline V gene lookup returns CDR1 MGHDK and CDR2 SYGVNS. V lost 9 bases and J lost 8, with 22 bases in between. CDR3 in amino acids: CASRAGPTAPEKLFF. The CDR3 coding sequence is TGTGCCAGTCGTGCCGGGCCGACCGCTCCAGAAAAACTGTTTTTT.

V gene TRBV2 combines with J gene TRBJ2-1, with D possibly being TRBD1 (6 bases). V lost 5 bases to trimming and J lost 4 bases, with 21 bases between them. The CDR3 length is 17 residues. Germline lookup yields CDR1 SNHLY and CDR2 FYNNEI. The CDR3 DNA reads TGTGCCAGCAGTTTGACAATCAGGGGCCGAAGATACAATGAGCAGTTCTTC. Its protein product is CASSLTIRGRRYNEQFF.

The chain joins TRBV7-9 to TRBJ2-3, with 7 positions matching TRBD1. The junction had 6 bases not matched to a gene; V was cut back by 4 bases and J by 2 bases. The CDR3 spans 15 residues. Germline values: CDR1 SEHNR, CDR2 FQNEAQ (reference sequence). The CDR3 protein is CASSSWDSYTDTQYF. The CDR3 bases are TGTGCCAGCAGCTCCTGGGACAGTTACACAGATACGCAGTATTTT.

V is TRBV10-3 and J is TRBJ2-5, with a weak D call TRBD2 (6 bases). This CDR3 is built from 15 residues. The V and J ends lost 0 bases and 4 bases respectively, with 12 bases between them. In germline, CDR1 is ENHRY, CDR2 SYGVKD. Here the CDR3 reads CAISESLASRETQYF. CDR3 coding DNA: TGTGCCATCAGTGAGTCACTAGCTTCTCGAGAGACCCAGTACTTC.

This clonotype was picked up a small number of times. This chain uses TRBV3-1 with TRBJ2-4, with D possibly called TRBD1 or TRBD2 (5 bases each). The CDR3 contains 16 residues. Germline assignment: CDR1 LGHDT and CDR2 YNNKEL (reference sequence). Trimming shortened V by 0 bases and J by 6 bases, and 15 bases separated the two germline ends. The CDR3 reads CASSQELGELANIQYF. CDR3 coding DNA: TGTGCCAGCAGCCAAGAGTTAGGGGAGCTTGCAAACATTCAGTACTTC. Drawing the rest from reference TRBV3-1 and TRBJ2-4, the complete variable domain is DTAVSQTPKYLVTQMGNDKSIKCEQNLGHDTMYWYKQDSKKFLKIMFSYNNKELIINETVPNRFSPKSPDKAHLNLHINSLELGDSAVYFCASSQELGELANIQYFGAGTRLSVL.

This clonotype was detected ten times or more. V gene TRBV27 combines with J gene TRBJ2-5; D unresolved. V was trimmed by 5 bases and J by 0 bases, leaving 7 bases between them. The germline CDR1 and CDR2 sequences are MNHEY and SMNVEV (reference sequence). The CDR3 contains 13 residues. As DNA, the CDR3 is TGTGCCAGCAGTCCGACGCACCAAGAGACCCAGTACTTC. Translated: CASSPTHQETQYF.

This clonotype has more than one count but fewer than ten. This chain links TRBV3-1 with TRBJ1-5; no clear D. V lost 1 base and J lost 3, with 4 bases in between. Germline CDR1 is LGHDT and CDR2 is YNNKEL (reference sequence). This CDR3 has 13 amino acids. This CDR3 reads CASSQGINQPQHF. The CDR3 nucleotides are TGTGCCAGCAGCCAAGGGATCAATCAGCCCCAGCATTTT.

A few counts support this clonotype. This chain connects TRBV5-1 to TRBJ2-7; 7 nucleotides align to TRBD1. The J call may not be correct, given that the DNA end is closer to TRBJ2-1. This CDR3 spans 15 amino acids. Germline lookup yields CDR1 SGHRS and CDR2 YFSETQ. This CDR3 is CASRRNRGTNNEQFF. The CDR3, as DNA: TGCGCCAGCAGACGAAACAGGGGAACAAACAATGAGCAGTTCTTC.

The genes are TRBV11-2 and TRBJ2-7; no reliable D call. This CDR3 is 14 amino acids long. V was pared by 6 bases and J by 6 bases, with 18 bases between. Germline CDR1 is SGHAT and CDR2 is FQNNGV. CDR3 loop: CASRGLARISEQYF. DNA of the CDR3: TGTGCCAGCAGGGGATTAGCTAGAATCAGCGAGCAGTACTTC.